Listed here are 14 T cell receptor beta chains from one sample, sequenced in a study of T cell repertoires in cytomegalovirus infection. TCRdb reanalysed the reads using MiXCR and keeps one entry per CDR3 protein. The sample includes 230,000 or so distinct CDR3 sequences, more than 15% of them seen just once. Sequencing input: CD8+ T cells from PBMCs. These receptors were collected from a human donor in good health (CMV status not recorded). Some clones in this sample may be carry-over from other donors' samples.

The rearrangement uses TRBV28 and TRBJ2-7; D ambiguous. Germline CDR1 MDHEN, CDR2 SYDVKM. V was shortened by 7 bases and J by 3 bases, with 19 bases between the two germline ends. CDR3 size: 15 residues. This CDR3 reads CASNPRVKPIYEQYF. CDR3 nucleotide sequence: TGTGCCAGCAATCCAAGGGTGAAGCCGATCTACGAGCAGTACTTC.

The gene calls are TRBV14 and TRBJ1-1; D is uncertain. In germline, CDR1 is SGHDN, CDR2 FVKESK. The CDR3 spans 14 residues. The V end was cut by 6 bases, the J end by 1 base, with 12 bases between. CDR3 in DNA: TGTGCCAGCAGACCCAGATACCGGAACACTGAAGCTTTCTTT. It codes for CASRPRYRNTEAFF.

Many counts were recorded for this clonotype. V usage is TRBV7-3 and J usage is TRBJ2-3; 12 nucleotides align to TRBD2. The length of the CDR3 is 15 residues. Germline V gene lookup returns CDR1 SGHTA and CDR2 FQGTGA. Trimming cost V 5 bases and J 5 bases; bases outside gene matches: 5. CDR3 amino acids: CASSPSGGAQDTQYF. Here the CDR3 DNA reads TGTGCCAGCAGCCCTAGCGGGGGGGCCCAAGATACGCAGTATTTT.

This clonotype was recorded once. This chain uses TRBV20-1 with TRBJ2-3; 8 nucleotides match TRBD2. Germline V gene sequence: CDR1 DFQATT, CDR2 SNEGSKA (reference sequence). V trimming: 0 bases; J trimming: 1 base; junction bases outside the gene matches: 9. The CDR3 covers 17 residues. CDR3 region: CSAREVRGALGTDTQYF. Written as DNA, the CDR3 is TGCAGTGCTAGAGAAGTGCGGGGGGCGCTTGGCACAGATACGCAGTATTTT.

The table lists this clonotype with a few counts. The chain uses TRBV5-1 and TRBJ1-1, with 7 bases lining up with TRBD1. The CDR3 is 15 residues long. The ends lost 0 bases at V and 4 bases at J; junction bases unmatched: 6. The germline CDR1 and CDR2 sequences are SGHRS and YFSETQ. CDR3 sequence reads: CASSLGQGGLTEAFF. CDR3 coding DNA: TGCGCCAGCAGCTTGGGTCAGGGGGGACTCACTGAAGCTTTCTTT.

V gene TRBV27 combines with J gene TRBJ2-1; TRBD1 aligns across 7 bases. This CDR3 has 17 amino acids. The J segment lost 0 bases and the V segment lost 6 bases, leaving 11 bases of the junction unmatched. Germline V gene data show CDR1 as MNHEY and CDR2 as SMNVEV (reference sequence). CDR3 sequence: CASSQGVPLSSYNEQFF. The CDR3 nucleotides are TGTGCCAGCAGCCAGGGGGTACCCCTGAGCTCCTACAATGAGCAGTTCTTC.

This clonotype was seen more than once but under ten times. The chain links TRBV6-5 to TRBJ2-2; the D is unclear. The germline CDR1 and CDR2 sequences are MNHEY and SVGAGI. Trimming left V 1 base short and J 7 bases short, with 4 bases between. The length of the CDR3 is 12 residues. The CDR3 is CASSYWGGELFF. For the CDR3, the DNA is TGTGCCAGCAGTTACTGGGGCGGGGAGCTGTTTTTT.

Note on this clonotype: It may be a read error: a sequence one base away is much more abundant. The chain couples TRBV6-2 or TRBV6-3 to TRBJ1-2, with D maybe TRBD1 (5 bases). The CDR3 loop spans 15 amino acids. V dropped 10 bases and J dropped 8 bases, with 26 bases sitting between them. Germline loops: CDR1 MNHEY, CDR2 SVGEGT. The CDR3 DNA is TGTGCCAACAATTATCCCGGGGGACTTAAGTACGGCTACACCTTC. The encoded protein is CANNYPGGLKYGYTF.

The V gene is TRBV7-2, the J gene TRBJ2-3; 11 bases line up with TRBD1. This CDR3 region has 16 residues. The ends lost 5 bases at V and 3 bases at J; junction bases unmatched: 7. CDR1 is SGHTA and CDR2 is FQGNSA in the germline V gene. CDR3 bases: TGTGCCAGCAGCCAATGGACAGGGGGCAGGACAGATACGCAGTATTTT. It encodes CASSQWTGGRTDTQYF.

The DNA of the CDR3 is TGTGCCACCTCAGTTACGACACCGTTAACTGAAGCTTTCTTT. Amino acids: CATSVTTPLTEAFF. V and J are TRBV6-5 and TRBJ1-1, with D uncertain. The CDR3 runs to 14 residues. Between the trimmed V and J ends, which lost 10 bases and 5 bases, there was a span of 20 bases. Germline V lookup: CDR1 MNHEY, CDR2 SVGAGI.

The chain combines TRBV5-6 with TRBJ2-6; D possibly matches TRBD1 or TRBD2 (5 bases each). Germline V lookup: CDR1 SGHDT, CDR2 YYEEEE. The V end was cut by 0 bases, the J end by 9 bases, with 13 bases between. The CDR3 has 15 residues. The CDR3 DNA reads TGTGCCAGCAGCTTGGTCGGGACCGGGCACAACGTCCTGACTTTC. Translating gives CASSLVGTGHNVLTF.

This rearrangement joins TRBV27 to TRBJ2-1, with TRBD1 matching over 7 bases. From germline, CDR1 is MNHEY and CDR2 SMNVEV (reference sequence). The ends lost 2 bases at V and 12 bases at J; junction bases unmatched: 7. CDR3 length: 13 amino acids. CDR3 loop: CASSLRGNRGQFF. CDR3 nucleotides: TGTGCCAGCAGTTTACGTGGTAACAGGGGGCAGTTCTTC.

The chain uses TRBV28 and TRBJ2-1; D gene unclear. V dropped 6 bases and J dropped 0 bases, with 21 bases sitting between them. Per germline, CDR1 MDHEN and CDR2 SYDVKM. CDR3 size: 18 residues. DNA for the CDR3: TGTGCCAGCAGCCAACCCCCCCCAGGAATAAGCTCCTACAATGAGCAGTTCTTC. Its translation: CASSQPPPGISSYNEQFF.

This clonotype was counted a few times. The chain couples TRBV29-1 to TRBJ1-1; D ambiguous. CDR1 and CDR2 from the germline V gene are SQVTM and ANQGSEA. The CDR3 has 10 amino acids. V lost 8 bases to trimming and J lost 8 bases, with 12 bases between them. Here the CDR3 reads CSQSSKEAFF. The DNA of the CDR3 is TGCAGCCAGTCCTCGAAAGAAGCTTTCTTT.